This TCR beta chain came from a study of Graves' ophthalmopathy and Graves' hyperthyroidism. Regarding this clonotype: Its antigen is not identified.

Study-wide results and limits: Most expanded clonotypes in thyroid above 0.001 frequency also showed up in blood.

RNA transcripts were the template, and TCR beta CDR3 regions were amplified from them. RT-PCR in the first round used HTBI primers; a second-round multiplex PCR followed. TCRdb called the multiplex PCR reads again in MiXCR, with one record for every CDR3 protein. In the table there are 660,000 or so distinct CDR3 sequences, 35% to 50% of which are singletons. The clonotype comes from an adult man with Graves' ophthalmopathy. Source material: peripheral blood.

In nucleotides, the CDR3 is TGTGCCAGCACCCTGGAGGCGGGGACAGCCAGGGCTGAAGCTTTCTTT. The encoded protein is CASTLEAGTARAEAFF. The chain combines TRBV25-1 with TRBJ1-1; 7 nucleotides align to TRBD1. V lost 7 bases and J lost 6; bases outside the gene matches: 17. CDR3 length equals 16 residues. Germline values: CDR1 MGHDK, CDR2 SYGVNS.